This T cell receptor beta chain was captured in a study of T cell responses to AZD1222 COVID-19 vaccine. Libraries were prepared by immunoSEQ multiplex PCR; TCRdb keeps only in-frame clonotypes and omits some of them. The table records under 150,000 clones, approximately 90% of them present only once. Concerning this clone: Its cognate antigen is unknown.

The V and J ends lost 5 bases and 4 bases, in that order; junction bases with no gene match: 12. This CDR3 has 19 amino acids. Germline CDR1 reads KGHDR; CDR2 reads SFDVKD. Regarding the study as a whole: Donors skewed white British and female; clonal diversity was possibly underestimated. Reportedly, close to half of spike-specific TCRs are directed against unmutated variant regions. Repertoire sampling occurred only after the peak T cell response.

This clonotype was sampled from an adult in good health. The sample here was peripheral blood, taken on day 0 of AZD1222 vaccination. V is TRBV24-1 and J is TRBJ2-1; 14 nucleotides match TRBD2. The CDR3 region has the DNA TGTGCCACCAGTGGCCATCCGGGACTAGCGGGAGCAAGATACAATGAGCAGTTCTTC. Translating it yields CATSGHPGLAGARYNEQFF.